This T cell receptor beta chain was captured in a study of vaccination effects on CD4 cells after COVID-19. Study results and limitations: After vaccination of healthy people, only 1 of 255 vaccine-induced clones cross-reacted with common cold coronaviruses. Sampling in the study covered few convalescent patients and included no early post-infection timepoints.

This clone was observed a few times. Its specificity is not known. Using immunoSEQ multiplex PCR, the repertoire was profiled, and TCRdb retains in-frame clones only, with some absent. This table holds 35,000 to 40,000 clones, around 80% found once. Following an approximately eleven-day culture, CD4+ T cells were purified. Having tested negative for nucleocapsid antibodies, the vaccine recipients showed no prior SARS-CoV-2 infection. The authors exchanged half the medium for IL-2 medium on days 3 and 7. The origin of this receptor is a human donor who received a COVID-19 vaccine. The sequencing here drew on CD4+ T cells from PBMCs cultured without peptide, taken before COVID-19 vaccination.

The CDR3: CASSITQGGDTF. Here the CDR3 DNA reads TGTGCCAGCAGTATAACCCAGGGAGGTGACACCTTC. The genes are TRBV28 and TRBJ1-2, with D possibly matching TRBD1 (5 bases). Trimming cost V 5 bases and J 12 bases, with 16 bases left between them. This CDR3 spans 12 amino acids. The germline gives CDR1 MDHEN, CDR2 SYDVKM.